This T cell receptor beta chain emerged from a study of type 1 regulatory T cells. Looking at the study overall: T-allo10 is an in vitro-generated, Tr1-enriched CD4 T cell product specific for alloantigen.

Notes on this clonotype: What it recognizes is unknown.

TCRdb reprocessed the reads with MiXCR, giving one entry per CDR3 protein. The sample has about 23,000 distinct CDR3 sequences, roughly half seen once. With 3 bases removed from V and 8 bases from J, the gap between germline ends came to 10 bases. The CDR3 sequence is 12 residues long. V usage is TRBV12-3 or TRBV12-4 and J usage is TRBJ1-2; D gene unclear. The sequence was obtained from a human donor in good health. Sequenced input: cultured T cells, either the whole culture or a sorted T cell fraction (not recorded which). The CDR3 loop reads CASSLGPWGYTF. The CDR3 nucleotides are TGTGCCAGCAGTTTGGGCCCTTGGGGCTACACCTTC.